This TCR beta chain was captured by sequencing in a study of T cell responses to AZD1222 COVID-19 vaccine. Study details: Both about-4-week and about-12-week second-dose recipients were combined.

The V and J ends lost 2 bases and 3 bases respectively, with 5 bases between them. CDR1 GTSNPN and CDR2 SVGIG come from the germline V gene (reference sequence). The CDR3 has 11 amino acids. Overall study results and limits: At study baseline, merely five or six AZD1222 recipients were seropositive. Within unmutated variant regions lay the reported targets of nearly half of spike-specific TCRs.

Remarks on this clone: Its antigen is still unknown.

Profiled with immunoSEQ multiplex PCR; TCRdb holds only in-frame clones, not every one. Of approximately 170,000 clones in the sample, roughly nine tenths are singletons; the top ten hold 6.9%. The receptor's source is an adult in good health. The sequences come from peripheral blood, collected on day 0 of AZD1222 vaccination. This sequence joins TRBV30 and TRBJ2-7, with D unclear. The CDR3: CAWSLGYEQYF. The CDR3 DNA reads as TGTGCCTGGAGTTTAGGCTACGAGCAGTACTTC.